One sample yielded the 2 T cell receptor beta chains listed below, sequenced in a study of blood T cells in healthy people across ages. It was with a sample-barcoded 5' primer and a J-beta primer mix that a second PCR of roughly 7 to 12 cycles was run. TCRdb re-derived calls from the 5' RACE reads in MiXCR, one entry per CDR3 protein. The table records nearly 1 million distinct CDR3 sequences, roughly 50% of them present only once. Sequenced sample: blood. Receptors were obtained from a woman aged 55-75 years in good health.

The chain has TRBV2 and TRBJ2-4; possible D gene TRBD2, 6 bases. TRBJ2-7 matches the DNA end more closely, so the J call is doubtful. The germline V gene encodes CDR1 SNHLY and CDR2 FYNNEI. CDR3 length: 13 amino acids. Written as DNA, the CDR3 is TGTGCCAGCGGCCGCGGGGCCGCCTACGAGCAGTACTTC. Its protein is CASGRGAAYEQYF.

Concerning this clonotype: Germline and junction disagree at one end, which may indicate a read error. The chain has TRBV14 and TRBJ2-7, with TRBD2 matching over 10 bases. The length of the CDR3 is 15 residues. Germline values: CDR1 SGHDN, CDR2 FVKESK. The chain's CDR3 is CASSQGLAGPYEQNF. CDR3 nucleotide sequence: TGTGCCAGCAGCCAAGGACTAGCGGGCCCCTACGAGCAGAACTTC.